The following is a T cell receptor (beta chain) sequence with its context. Profiled with immunoSEQ multiplex PCR; TCRdb holds only in-frame clones, not every one. This sample yields tens of thousands of clones, of which 78% are seen a single time; 13% belongs to the top ten. In every patient, relapse followed autologous stem cell transplantation, while exposure to brentuximab vedotin differed. This specimen comes from a study of PD-1 blockade in classical Hodgkin lymphoma. CDR1 MNHNY and CDR2 SVGAGI come from the germline V gene (reference sequence). This CDR3 is 15 amino acids long. V dropped 6 bases and J dropped 2 bases, with 16 bases sitting between them.

Sequences were derived from peripheral blood mononuclear cells (PBMCs), sampled at baseline. The TCR originated in a human donor with classical Hodgkin lymphoma. The rearrangement uses TRBV6-6 and TRBJ2-5; D not certain. This chain's CDR3 is CASSQYSIRQETQYF. Written as DNA, the CDR3 is TGTGCCAGCAGCCAATACTCGATACGTCAAGAGACCCAGTACTTC.